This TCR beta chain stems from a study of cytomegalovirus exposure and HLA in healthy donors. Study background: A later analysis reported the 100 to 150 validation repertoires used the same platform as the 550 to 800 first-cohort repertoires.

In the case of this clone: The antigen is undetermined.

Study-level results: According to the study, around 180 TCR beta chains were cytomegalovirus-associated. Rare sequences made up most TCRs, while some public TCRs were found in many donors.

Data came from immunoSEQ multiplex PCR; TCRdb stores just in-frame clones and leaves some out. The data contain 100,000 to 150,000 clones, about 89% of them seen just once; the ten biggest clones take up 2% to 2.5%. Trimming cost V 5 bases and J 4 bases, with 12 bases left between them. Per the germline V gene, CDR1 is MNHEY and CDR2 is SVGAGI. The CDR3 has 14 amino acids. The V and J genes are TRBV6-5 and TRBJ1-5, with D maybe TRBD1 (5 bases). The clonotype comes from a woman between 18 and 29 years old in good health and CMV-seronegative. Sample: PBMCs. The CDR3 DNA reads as TGTGCCAGCAGTGGGCTCGGGGGAAATCAGCCCCAGCATTTT. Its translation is CASSGLGGNQPQHF.